The 14 T cell receptor beta chains listed next were all sequenced from one sample in a study of naive and memory T cell subsets. An equimolar mix of two oligonucleotides served as the beta constant-region primer for TRBC1 and TRBC2. MiXCR, run by TCRdb on the UMI-ligation and nested PCR reads, gives a single entry per CDR3 protein. The repertoire has roughly 140,000 distinct CDR3 sequences, 17% of them found once; the top ten carry more than 0.13%. Input material: naive CD4+ T cells from blood. The origin of the receptors is a human donor in good health.

J is TRBJ1-4 and V is TRBV10-3; D possibly corresponds to TRBD1 (6 bases). CDR1 is ENHRY and CDR2 is SYGVKD in the germline V gene. V gave up 2 bases and J gave up 5 bases, with 12 bases separating them. This CDR3 is 15 amino acids long. The CDR3 bases are TGTGCCATCAGTGAGACCGGACAGCAAAATGAAAAACTGTTTTTT. As protein: CAISETGQQNEKLFF.

This clonotype turned up a few times. The V call is TRBV20-1, the J call TRBJ1-2; TRBD1 is a possible D gene (6 bases). V was shortened by 4 bases and J by 7 bases, with 10 bases between the two germline ends. The CDR3 is made up of 11 amino acids. Per germline, CDR1 DFQATT and CDR2 SNEGSKA (reference sequence). The DNA for the CDR3 is TGCAGTGCTATTTCAGGGGTTGGCTACACCTTC. This codes for CSAISGVGYTF.

V gene TRBV11-1 combines with J gene TRBJ1-1; D is undetermined. V was trimmed by 5 bases and J by 7 bases, leaving 11 bases between them. CDR3 length: 12 residues. The germline V gene encodes CDR1 SGHAT and CDR2 FQDESV (reference sequence). The CDR3: CASSRRTVEAFF. The CDR3 DNA reads TGTGCCAGCAGCCGGAGGACGGTTGAAGCTTTCTTT.

This clonotype showed up many times. The chain carries TRBV2 and TRBJ2-3; D remains unclear. V shed 1 base and J shed 2 bases, with 19 bases lying between them. This CDR3 comprises 18 residues. Germline V gene data show CDR1 as SNHLY and CDR2 as FYNNEI. Written as DNA, the CDR3 is TGTGCCAGCAGTGAAGTCGCAGTTTTAAAATGGGACACAGATACGCAGTATTTT. Amino acid sequence: CASSEVAVLKWDTDTQYF.

This chain links TRBV29-1 with TRBJ2-5; 9 bases line up with TRBD1. Unmatched junction bases numbered 4, after V lost 4 bases and J lost 4 bases. CDR3 size: 13 residues. Per germline, CDR1 SQVTM and CDR2 ANQGSEA. As DNA, the CDR3 is TGCAGCGTTGGCCCGACAGGGGGAGAGACCCAGTACTTC. Protein product: CSVGPTGGETQYF.

This clonotype showed up just a few times. This sequence joins TRBV3-1 and TRBJ1-4; D is ambiguous. This CDR3 has 13 amino acids. The V gene lost 4 bases and the J gene lost 7 bases, with 10 bases spanning the gap. From germline, CDR1 is LGHDT and CDR2 YNNKEL (reference sequence). The CDR3 DNA reads as TGTGCCAGCAGCCGGGGTAACAGTGAAAAACTGTTTTTT. Translating it yields CASSRGNSEKLFF.

The CDR3 DNA is TGTGCCAGCAGCACCAGGACTAGCGGCTCCTACAATGAGCAGTTCTTC. The encoded protein is CASSTRTSGSYNEQFF. This chain connects TRBV7-2 to TRBJ2-1, with 10 bases matching TRBD2. The ends lost 5 bases at V and 0 bases at J; junction bases unmatched: 4. This CDR3 is 16 amino acids long. Germline-derived CDR1 and CDR2 are SGHTA and FQGNSA.

Only a few counts were recorded for this clonotype. The V and J genes are TRBV25-1 and TRBJ2-1; the D gene could be TRBD1 or TRBD2 (5 bases each). CDR1 and CDR2 (germline): MGHDK, SYGVNS. The CDR3 totals 15 residues. Deletions cut 1 base from V and 2 bases from J, with 9 bases between. CDR3 in amino acids: CASSELGTTYNEQFF. CDR3 in DNA: TGTGCCAGCAGTGAATTGGGGACCACCTACAATGAGCAGTTCTTC.

This chain connects TRBV6-6 to TRBJ2-7; 7 nucleotides line up with TRBD1. The CDR3 has 15 amino acids. The germline V gene encodes CDR1 MNHNY and CDR2 SVGAGI (reference sequence). J was trimmed by 5 bases and V by 7 bases; bases with no gene match: 14. CDR3 coding DNA: TGTGCCAGCAATCTTCGGGCAGGGGGAAACCACGAGCAGTACTTC. It codes for CASNLRAGGNHEQYF.

The count of this clonotype is one. The chain links TRBV5-1 to TRBJ2-1; D unclear. The CDR3 runs to 14 residues. V gave up 4 bases and J gave up 1 base, with 9 bases separating them. Per germline, CDR1 SGHRS and CDR2 YFSETQ. DNA of the CDR3: TGCGCCAGCAGCGCCGTCATGTCCTACAATGAGCAGTTCTTC. Translated, it gives CASSAVMSYNEQFF.

In DNA, the CDR3 is TGTGCCAGCTCACCATCGGCGGGGCGGACAGGAGAAAACACTGAAGCTTTCTTT. Amino acids: CASSPSAGRTGENTEAFF. The rearrangement joins TRBV18 to TRBJ1-1, with 7 bases lining up with TRBD1. This CDR3 spans 18 amino acids. J was trimmed by 2 bases and V by 2 bases; bases with no gene match: 14. CDR1 is KGHSH, CDR2 LQKENI, per germline.

This clonotype was counted a few times. J is TRBJ1-5 and V is TRBV20-1; tentatively, D is TRBD1 (5 bases). Germline V gene data show CDR1 as DFQATT and CDR2 as SNEGSKA (reference sequence). The CDR3 covers 14 residues. Trimming left V 1 base short and J 3 bases short, with 10 bases between. CDR3 bases: TGCAGTGCTAGAGGTGGGGCTTTCAATCAGCCCCAGCATTTT. Translating gives CSARGGAFNQPQHF.

This clonotype turned up a few times. The rearrangement links TRBV4-2 to TRBJ1-6; D is uncertain. The germline V gene has CDR1 LGHNA and CDR2 YNFKEQ. This CDR3 is built from 14 residues. Trimming removed 0 bases at V and 10 bases at J, with 10 bases between. The CDR3 DNA reads TGTGCCAGCAGCCAAGATTACCCCCCCTCACCCCTCCACTTT. Amino acid sequence: CASSQDYPPSPLHF.

This clonotype was seen repeatedly, ten times or more. This chain joins TRBV13 and TRBJ2-6, with 12 nucleotides matching TRBD2. The V gene's germline CDR1 is PRHDT and CDR2 FYEKMQ (reference sequence). The CDR3 sequence is 19 residues long. Trimming removed 4 bases from V and 0 bases from J; junction bases left unmatched: 7. The CDR3 DNA reads as TGTGCCAGCAGCTCTTGGACTAGCGGGACGTTCTCTGGGGCCAACGTCCTGACTTTC. It translates to CASSSWTSGTFSGANVLTF.